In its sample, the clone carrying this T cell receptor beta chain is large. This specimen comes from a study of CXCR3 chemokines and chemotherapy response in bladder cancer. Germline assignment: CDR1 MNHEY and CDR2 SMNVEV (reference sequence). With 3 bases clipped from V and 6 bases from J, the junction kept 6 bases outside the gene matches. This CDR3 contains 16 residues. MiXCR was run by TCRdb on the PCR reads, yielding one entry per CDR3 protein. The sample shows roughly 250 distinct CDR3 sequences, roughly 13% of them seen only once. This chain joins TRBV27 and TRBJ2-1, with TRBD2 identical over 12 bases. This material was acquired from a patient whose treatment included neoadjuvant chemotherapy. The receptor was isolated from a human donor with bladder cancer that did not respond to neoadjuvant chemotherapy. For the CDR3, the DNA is TGTGCCAGCAGTTTCGAAACTAGCGGGGGGCTCAATGAGCAGTTCTTC. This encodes CASSFETSGGLNEQFF.